This T cell receptor (beta chain) is from a study of cytomegalovirus exposure and HLA in healthy donors (dated by TCRdb to between 2016 and 2019). Turning to the overall study: In an earlier analysis of 587 of the donors, roughly 300 Gb of sequence data and just under 120 million unique TCR beta sequences from about 179 million T cells were reported. About 310 gigabases of sequencing data and approximately 93 million unique TCR sequences were included in an early release covering 500 to 750 HLA-typed donors. Of the roughly 390 genotyped donors, 81% were placed in the genetic ancestry cluster associated with self-reported Caucasian donors. The study was designed to test whether signatures of past pathogen exposure could be identified by cataloging public T cell receptors. The study used immunosequencing to profile the T cell repertoires of 666 subjects and linked those repertoires to cytomegalovirus serostatus. Along with the roughly 670-subject first cohort, a separate validation cohort of over a hundred different subjects was used. High-throughput TCR immunosequencing, statistical association of individual TCRs with disease status, and machine learning were combined to predict cytomegalovirus infection status. In a later analysis, previously published TCR beta repertoires from about 670 donors were re-analyzed and high-resolution HLA genotyping was added so that TCR occurrence patterns could be studied. The later analysis used no new phenotypic data to find candidate immune exposures, relying instead on TCR beta sequences and their occurrence across donors. An earlier analysis of approximately 500 of the donors applied high-throughput TCR beta sequencing to assess whether each TCR beta V gene segment acted as functional or pseudogenic. Donor age, sex, ethnicity and CMV serostatus were collected together with the repertoire data. In a later genetic analysis, genome-wide SNP genotypes for about three fifths of the roughly 670 donors were used, and that subset was treated as a discovery cohort. All discovery cohort repertoires had been generated using a single sequencing platform. Class I and class II HLA loci were covered by the typing at four-digit resolution. The number of donors typed differed by locus, with about 620-630 for A, B, C, DRB1 and DQB1, roughly 550 for DQA1, 606 for DPA1, and 400 to 490 for DPB1. Four to six DR-DQ haplotypes were handled as single units for association and clustering because linkage in the cohort was strong. Among some 400 genotyped donors of the cohort, an average of about 240,000 unique TCR beta nucleotide sequences was sequenced per donor, of which about 20% were non-productive. What the research found in general, with its limitations: Sequencing depth was assumed to be roughly uniform across donors in the presence/absence analyses, though that assumption may not hold. According to a later genetic analysis, donors in an Asian-associated ancestry cluster had fewer N-insertions in productive TCRs than the roughly 700-donor mean. A later genetic analysis associated a missense DCLRE1C variant with V-gene and J-gene trimming of TCR beta chains, and an independent cohort replicated the association. Over 15 rarely observed V segments, including chromosome 9 orphons, were excluded from the earlier analysis of a few hundred of the donors because counts were too low. Several of the top co-occurrence clusters appeared to be linked to parvovirus B19, influenza, CMV and Epstein-Barr virus, according to a later analysis. A later analysis associated 16,951 TCR beta sequences with specific HLA alleles at a false discovery rate of 0.05. Most TCR sequences were observed very rarely across donors, whereas some public TCRs were present in many individuals. The cohort was sequenced for TCR beta chains only, and without alpha or paired-chain data the features that could be detected were limited. Linkage disequilibrium might explain the correlated functional status among segregating V segments, but an unknown experimental factor could not be ruled out. A later analysis found that HLA-associated TCR beta chains were more clonally expanded and had lower generation probabilities than equally common non-associated chains. The classifier was reported to diagnose cytomegalovirus status with high specificity and sensitivity in both the original and validation cohorts. The study listed approximately 160 TCR beta chains as associated with cytomegalovirus. Assigning TCR associations to individual alleles was difficult when HLA alleles, especially DR and DQ, strongly co-occurred. Some IMGT-functional V segments, including TRBV6-2 and TRBV6-3, could not be told apart with the 87-base-pair reads, so those segments were excluded. CMV serostatus was the only immune exposure information available for the cohort. In an earlier analysis of several hundred of the donors, most TCR beta V segments were observed in productive rearrangements about 87% or about 30% of the time, broadly matching IMGT annotations. A later analysis found that TCR association rates varied across HLA loci, with DRB1 alleles showing the most associated TCRs and HLA-C alleles the fewest. A later analysis found that most CMV-associated TCR beta chains appeared HLA-restricted, with HLA associations seemingly driven largely by CMV exposure. The sequencing pipeline was judged likely to have produced a cluster of highly shared sequence variants as a technical artifact. A few of the identified cytomegalovirus-associated TCR beta chains were confirmed in vitro to be specific for cytomegalovirus antigens. According to the authors, the approach could potentially be generalized to other disease states and immunological phenotypes. A further reported finding was that TCR beta sequences accurately predicted the HLA-A and HLA-B alleles for most subjects in the first cohort. Because some donors lacked HLA typing at each locus, the association tests relied only on the typed subset.

The cohort consisted of 650 to 700 healthy bone marrow donors. At the time of sampling, every cohort member was nominally healthy, though immune exposures that went unrecorded were likely present. The donor tested CMV seropositive, placing the donor among the 290 or so seropositive members of the cohort. Each donor provided a peripheral blood sample, and peripheral blood mononuclear cells were used for TCR beta sequencing. Genomic DNA was extracted from the blood cell samples with the Qiagen DNeasy Blood Extraction Kit. The library was made by the immunoSEQ multiplex PCR assay. For the multiplex PCR, a mixture combining 60 forward primers for TCR Vbeta segments and 13 reverse primers for TCR Jbeta segments was used. The CDR3 region of rearranged TCR beta genes was amplified from genomic DNA with a multiplex PCR assay. On the Illumina HiSeq System, the amplified TCR beta libraries were sequenced as 87-base-pair reads. In the paper's pipeline: In a later analysis, some 80 million unique TCR beta chains were counted across the 500 to 700 repertoires, and around 11 million of these chains were shared by at least two donors. Raw reads were error-corrected and collapsed into unique sequences with a nearest-neighbor algorithm that merged closely related sequences to remove PCR and sequencing errors. CDR3 sequences were aligned to IMGT reference sequences to assign V, D and J gene segments. For a sequence to be retained, a match of at least six nucleotides was required to both a V gene segment and a J gene segment. A rearrangement was called productive if the CDR3 had no stop codons and remained in frame with V and J, and every other rearrangement was called non-productive. Following IMGT convention, CDR3 was defined as the stretch from the second conserved V-encoded cysteine up to the conserved J-encoded phenylalanine. The earlier analysis of some 550 of the donors excluded any sequence lacking an unambiguous match to a single V gene segment. An earlier analysis of several hundred of the donors called V segments functional above 56.7% productive rearrangements and segregating when the between-donor standard deviation exceeded 5%. A statistical classification framework was built to diagnose cytomegalovirus status from the catalog of TCR beta chain sequences. In a later analysis, TCR nucleotide sequences were compared against IMGT/GENE-DB human TR gene sequences so that V and J genes could be assigned. Using the TCRdist pipeline, a later analysis assigned CDR3 sequences along with most-parsimonious VDJ recombination scenarios. In a later analysis, every TCR beta chain was defined by the combination of its CDR3 amino acid sequence and its V-gene family, and reads without a unique V-gene family were dropped. In a later analysis, approximately 590 highly shared, low-generation-probability nucleotide sequences were removed to address suspected cross-contamination and a sequencing artifact. A later analysis calculated a clonal expansion index for each public chain from normalized within-repertoire ranks of inferred template counts. In a later analysis, generation probabilities were computed with a VDJ recombination model fitted to out-of-frame rearrangements, and the resulting probabilities were checked against IGoR. Hypergeometric tests were used in a later analysis to score TCR-TCR, TCR-HLA and TCR-CMV co-occurrence, with a repertoire-size bias correction applied to the TCR pairs. False discovery rates were estimated in a later analysis by permuting HLA or CMV assignments 20 times. In a later analysis, co-occurring TCRs were grouped with DBSCAN, and TCRdist sequence similarity was added when clustering was performed within HLA-allele-positive subsets. Repertoires with fewer than 30,000 or more than 120,000 public chains were left out of co-occurrence clustering, as were about 5 repertoires with anomalous nucleotide sharing. Here the immuneACCESS table is served through TCRdb, limited to in-frame sequences with V and J called. Missing clones are a known gap in these copies; in checked studies unresolved V genes cover under half, and the rest lacks a known reason. That table supplies the V and J calls and clone size; D and trimming were determined from the DNA. The table for this sample lists under 130,000 clones; around two thirds of them were counted only once. The top ten constitute around 4% of the sample.

Turning to this clone: Which antigen it targets is not known. Qualities for individual bases were not recorded, and no much larger clone is one base off.

For CDR1 and CDR2, the germline V gene lists MNHNS and SASEGT. The CDR3 holds 14 amino acids from the cysteine to the phenylalanine. The read is trimmed to its CDR3 DNA, 42 bases read in frame from base 1. Trimmed from V: 7 bases; trimmed from J: 3 bases; junction bases lacking a gene match: 7. Input material: PBMCs. This receptor was identified in a man under 40 in good health and CMV-seropositive. The chain was built from TRBV6-1 and TRBJ2-3; 7 bases in the middle match TRBD2. The encoded CDR3 is CASKLAAGTDTQYF. The nucleotides read TGTGCCAGCAAGCTAGCGGCGGGAACAGATACGCAGTATTTT.